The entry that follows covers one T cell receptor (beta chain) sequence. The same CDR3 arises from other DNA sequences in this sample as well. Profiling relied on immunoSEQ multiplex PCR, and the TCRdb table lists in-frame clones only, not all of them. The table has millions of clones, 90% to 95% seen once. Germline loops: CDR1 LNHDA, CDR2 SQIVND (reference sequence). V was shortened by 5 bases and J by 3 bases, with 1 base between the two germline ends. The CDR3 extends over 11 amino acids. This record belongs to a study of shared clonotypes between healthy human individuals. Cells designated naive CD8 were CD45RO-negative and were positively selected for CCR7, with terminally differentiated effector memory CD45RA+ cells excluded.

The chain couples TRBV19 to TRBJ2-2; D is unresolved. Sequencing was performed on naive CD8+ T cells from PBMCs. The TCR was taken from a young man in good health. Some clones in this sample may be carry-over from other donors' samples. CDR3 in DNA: TGTGCCAGTAGTGACACCGGGGAGCTGTTTTTT. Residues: CASSDTGELFF. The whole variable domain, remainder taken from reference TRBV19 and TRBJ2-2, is DGGITQSPKYLFRKEGQNVTLSCEQNLNHDAMYWYRQDPGQGLRLIYYSQIVNDFQKGDIAEGYSVSREKKESFPLTVTSAQKNPTAFYLCASSDTGELFFGEGSRLTVL.